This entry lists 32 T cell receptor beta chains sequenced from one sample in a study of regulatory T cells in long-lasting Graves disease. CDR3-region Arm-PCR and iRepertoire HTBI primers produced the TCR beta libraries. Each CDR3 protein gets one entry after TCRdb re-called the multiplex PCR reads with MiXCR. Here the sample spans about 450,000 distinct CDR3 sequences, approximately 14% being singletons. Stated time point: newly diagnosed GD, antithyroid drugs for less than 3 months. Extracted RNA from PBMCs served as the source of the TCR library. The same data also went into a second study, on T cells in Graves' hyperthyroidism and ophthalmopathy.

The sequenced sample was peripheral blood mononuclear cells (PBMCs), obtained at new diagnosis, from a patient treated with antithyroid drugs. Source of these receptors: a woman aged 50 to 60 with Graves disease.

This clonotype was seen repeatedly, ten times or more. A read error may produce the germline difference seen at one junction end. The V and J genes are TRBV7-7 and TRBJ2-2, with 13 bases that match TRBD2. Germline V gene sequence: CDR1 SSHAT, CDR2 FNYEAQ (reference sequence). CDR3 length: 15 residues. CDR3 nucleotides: TGTGCTAGCAGCCGGACTAGCGGGAGTCCCGGGGAGCTGTTTTTT. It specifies CASSRTSGSPGELFF.

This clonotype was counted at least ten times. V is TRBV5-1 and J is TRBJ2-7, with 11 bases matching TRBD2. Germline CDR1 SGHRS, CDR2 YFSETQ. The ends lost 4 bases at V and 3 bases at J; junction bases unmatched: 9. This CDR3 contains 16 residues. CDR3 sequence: CASSLGSGRAGYEQYF. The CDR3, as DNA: TGCGCCAGCAGCCTGGGTAGCGGGAGGGCGGGCTACGAGCAGTACTTC.

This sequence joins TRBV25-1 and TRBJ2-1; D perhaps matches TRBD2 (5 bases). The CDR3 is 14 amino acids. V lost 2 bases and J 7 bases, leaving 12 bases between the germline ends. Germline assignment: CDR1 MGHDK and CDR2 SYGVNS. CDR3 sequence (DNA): TGTGCCAGCAGTGAAGCGGACTTAGGAAATGAGCAGTTCTTC. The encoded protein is CASSEADLGNEQFF.

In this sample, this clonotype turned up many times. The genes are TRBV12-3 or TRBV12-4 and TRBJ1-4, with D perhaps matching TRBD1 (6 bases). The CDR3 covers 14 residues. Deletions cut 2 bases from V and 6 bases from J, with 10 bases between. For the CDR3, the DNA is TGTGCCAGCAGTTTAAGGGGGGCCTATGAAAAACTGTTTTTT. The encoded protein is CASSLRGAYEKLFF.

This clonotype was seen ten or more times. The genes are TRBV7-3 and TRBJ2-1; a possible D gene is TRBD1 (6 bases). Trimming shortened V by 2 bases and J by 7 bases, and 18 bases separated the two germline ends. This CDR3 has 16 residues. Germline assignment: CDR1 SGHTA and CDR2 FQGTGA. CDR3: CASSLGVGALGNEQFF. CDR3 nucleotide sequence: TGTGCCAGCAGCTTAGGGGTGGGGGCGCTGGGTAATGAGCAGTTCTTC. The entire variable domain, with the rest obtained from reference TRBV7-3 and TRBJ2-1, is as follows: GAGVSQTPSNKVTEKGKYVELRCDPISGHTALYWYRQSLGQGPEFLIYFQGTGAADDSGLPNDRFFAVRPEGSVSTLKIQRTERGDSAVYLCASSLGVGALGNEQFFGPGTRLTVL.

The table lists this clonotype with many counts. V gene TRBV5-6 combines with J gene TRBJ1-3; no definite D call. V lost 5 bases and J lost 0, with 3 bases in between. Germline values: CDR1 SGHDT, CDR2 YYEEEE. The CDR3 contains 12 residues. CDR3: CASSFSGNTIYF. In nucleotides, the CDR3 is TGTGCCAGCAGTTTCTCTGGAAACACCATATATTTT.

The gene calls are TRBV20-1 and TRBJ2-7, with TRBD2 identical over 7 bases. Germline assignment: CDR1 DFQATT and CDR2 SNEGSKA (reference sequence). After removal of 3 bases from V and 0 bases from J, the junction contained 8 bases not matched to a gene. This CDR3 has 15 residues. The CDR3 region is CSAREWDYFSYEQYF. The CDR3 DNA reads TGCAGTGCTAGGGAATGGGACTATTTCTCCTACGAGCAGTACTTC.

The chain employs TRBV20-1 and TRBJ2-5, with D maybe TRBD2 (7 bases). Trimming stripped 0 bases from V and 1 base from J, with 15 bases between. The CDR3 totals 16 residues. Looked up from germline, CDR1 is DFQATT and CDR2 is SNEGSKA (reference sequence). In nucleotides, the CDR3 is TGCAGTGCTAGAGATCGGGGAGGGGGTGCCCAAGAGACCCAGTACTTC. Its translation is CSARDRGGGAQETQYF.

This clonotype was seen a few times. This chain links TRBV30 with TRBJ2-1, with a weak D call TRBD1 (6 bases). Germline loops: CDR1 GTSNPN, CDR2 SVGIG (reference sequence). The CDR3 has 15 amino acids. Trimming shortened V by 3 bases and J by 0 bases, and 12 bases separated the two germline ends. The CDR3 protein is CAWRGAGGSYNEQFF. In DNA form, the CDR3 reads TGTGCCTGGAGGGGGGCAGGTGGCTCCTACAATGAGCAGTTCTTC.

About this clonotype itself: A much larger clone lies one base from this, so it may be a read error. This CDR3 is CGSSLGPRDREETQYF. As DNA, the CDR3 is TGTGGCAGCAGCCTCGGGCCGAGGGACAGGGAAGAGACCCAGTACTTC. The rearrangement links TRBV7-9 to TRBJ2-5; 9 nucleotides match TRBD1. The CDR3 length is 16 residues. Germline CDR1 is SEHNR and CDR2 is FQNEAQ (reference sequence).

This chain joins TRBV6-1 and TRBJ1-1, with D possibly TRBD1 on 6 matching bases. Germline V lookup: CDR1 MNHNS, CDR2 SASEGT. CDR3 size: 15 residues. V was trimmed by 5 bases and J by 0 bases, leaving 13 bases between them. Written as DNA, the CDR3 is TGTGCCAGCAGTCCAACGACAGGTGTGAACACTGAAGCTTTCTTT. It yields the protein CASSPTTGVNTEAFF.

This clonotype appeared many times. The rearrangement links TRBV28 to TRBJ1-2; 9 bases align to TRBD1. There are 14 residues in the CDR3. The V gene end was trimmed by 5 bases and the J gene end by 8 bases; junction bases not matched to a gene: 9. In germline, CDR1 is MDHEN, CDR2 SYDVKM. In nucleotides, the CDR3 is TGTGCCAGCAGTCTCGGGACAGGGCTAGCGGGCTACACCTTC. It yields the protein CASSLGTGLAGYTF.

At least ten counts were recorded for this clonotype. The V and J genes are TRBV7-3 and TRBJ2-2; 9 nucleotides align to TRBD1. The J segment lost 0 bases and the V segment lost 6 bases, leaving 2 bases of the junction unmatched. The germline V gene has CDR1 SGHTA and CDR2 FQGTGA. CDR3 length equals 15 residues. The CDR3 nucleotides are TGTGCCAGCAGTCGGGACAGGGCGAACACCGGGGAGCTGTTTTTT. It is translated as CASSRDRANTGELFF.

CDR3 nucleotides: TGTGCCAGCACTGGAGGGGGCTACGAGCAGTACTTC. Translated, it gives CASTGGGYEQYF. This rearrangement joins TRBV7-9 to TRBJ2-7; either TRBD1 or TRBD2 may fit D (6 bases each). V was cut by 7 bases and J by 3 bases, with 10 bases left in between. Germline CDR1 and CDR2: SEHNR and FQNEAQ (reference sequence). The CDR3 totals 12 residues. Combining the CDR3 with reference TRBV7-9 and TRBJ2-7 gives the whole variable domain DTGVSQNPRHKITKRGQNVTFRCDPISEHNRLYWYRQTLGQGPEFLTYFQNEAQLEKSRLLSDRFSAERPKGSFSTLEIQRTEQGDSAMYLCASTGGGYEQYFGPGTRLTVT.

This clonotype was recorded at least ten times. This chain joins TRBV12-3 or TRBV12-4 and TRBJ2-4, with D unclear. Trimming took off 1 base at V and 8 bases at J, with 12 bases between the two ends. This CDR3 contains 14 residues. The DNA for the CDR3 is TGTGCCAGCAGTTTAGGGGTCCCTGGGGACATTCAGTACTTC. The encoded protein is CASSLGVPGDIQYF.

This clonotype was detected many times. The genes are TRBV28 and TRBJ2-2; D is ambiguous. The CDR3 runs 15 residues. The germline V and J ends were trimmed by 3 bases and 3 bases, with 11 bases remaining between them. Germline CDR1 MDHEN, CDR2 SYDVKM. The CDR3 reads CASSLGSQYTGELFF. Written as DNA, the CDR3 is TGTGCCAGCAGTTTGGGAAGCCAGTACACCGGGGAGCTGTTTTTT. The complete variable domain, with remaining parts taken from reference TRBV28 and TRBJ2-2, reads DVKVTQSSRYLVKRTGEKVFLECVQDMDHENMFWYRQDPGLGLRLIYFSYDVKMKEKGDIPEGYSVSREKKERFSLILESASTNQTSMYLCASSLGSQYTGELFFGEGSRLTVL.

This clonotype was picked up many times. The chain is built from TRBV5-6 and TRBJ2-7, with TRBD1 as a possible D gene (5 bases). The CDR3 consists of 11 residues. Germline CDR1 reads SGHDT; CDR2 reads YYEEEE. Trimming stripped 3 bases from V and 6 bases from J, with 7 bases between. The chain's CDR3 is CASSWGGEQYF. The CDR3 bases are TGTGCCAGCAGCTGGGGCGGCGAGCAGTACTTC. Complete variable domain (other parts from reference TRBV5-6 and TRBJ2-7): DAGVTQSPTHLIKTRGQQVTLRCSPKSGHDTVSWYQQALGQGPQFIFQYYEEEERQRGNFPDRFSGHQFPNYSSELNVNALLLGDSALYLCASSWGGEQYFGPGTRLTVT.

This chain's CDR3 is CASSREVSNEKLFF. In DNA form, the CDR3 reads TGCGCCAGCAGCCGGGAGGTCTCTAATGAAAAACTGTTTTTT. The rearrangement uses TRBV4-1 and TRBJ1-4, with unresolved D. Trimming took 4 bases from V and 3 from J, leaving 9 bases between them. CDR1 and CDR2 (germline): MGHRA, YSYEKL. This CDR3 region has 14 residues.

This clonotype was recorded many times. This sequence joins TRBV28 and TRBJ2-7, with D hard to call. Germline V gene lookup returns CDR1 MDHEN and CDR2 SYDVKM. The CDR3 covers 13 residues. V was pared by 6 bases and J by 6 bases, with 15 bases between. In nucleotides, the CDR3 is TGTGCCAGCAGGGCTACCGCCCGAAGCGAGCAGTACTTC. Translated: CASRATARSEQYF.

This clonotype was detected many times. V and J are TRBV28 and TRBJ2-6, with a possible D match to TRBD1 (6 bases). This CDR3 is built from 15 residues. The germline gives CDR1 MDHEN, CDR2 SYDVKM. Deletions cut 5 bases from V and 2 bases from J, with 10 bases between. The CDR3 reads CASSAGDPGANVLTF. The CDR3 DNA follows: TGTGCCAGCAGTGCAGGGGACCCTGGGGCCAACGTCCTGACTTTC. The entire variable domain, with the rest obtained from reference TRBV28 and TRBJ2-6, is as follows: DVKVTQSSRYLVKRTGEKVFLECVQDMDHENMFWYRQDPGLGLRLIYFSYDVKMKEKGDIPEGYSVSREKKERFSLILESASTNQTSMYLCASSAGDPGANVLTFGAGSRLTVL.

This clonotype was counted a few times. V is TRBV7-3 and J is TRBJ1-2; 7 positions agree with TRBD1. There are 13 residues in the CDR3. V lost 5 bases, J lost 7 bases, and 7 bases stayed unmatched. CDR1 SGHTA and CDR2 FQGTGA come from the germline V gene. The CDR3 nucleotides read TGTGCCAGCAGCCCCCAGGGGGTGGGTGGCTACACCTTC. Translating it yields CASSPQGVGGYTF.

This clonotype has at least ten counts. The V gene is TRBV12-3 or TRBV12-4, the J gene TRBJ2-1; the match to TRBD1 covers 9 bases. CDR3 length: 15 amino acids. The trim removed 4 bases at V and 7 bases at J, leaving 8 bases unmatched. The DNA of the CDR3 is TGTGCCAGCAGTTACCGGGACAGGGAATGGAATGAGCAGTTCTTC. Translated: CASSYRDREWNEQFF.

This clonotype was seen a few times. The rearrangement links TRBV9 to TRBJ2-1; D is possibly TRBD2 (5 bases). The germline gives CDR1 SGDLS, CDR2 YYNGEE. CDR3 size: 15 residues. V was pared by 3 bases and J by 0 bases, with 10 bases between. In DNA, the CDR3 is TGTGCCAGCAGCGGAGAGGGTAGCTCCTACAATGAGCAGTTCTTC. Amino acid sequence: CASSGEGSSYNEQFF.

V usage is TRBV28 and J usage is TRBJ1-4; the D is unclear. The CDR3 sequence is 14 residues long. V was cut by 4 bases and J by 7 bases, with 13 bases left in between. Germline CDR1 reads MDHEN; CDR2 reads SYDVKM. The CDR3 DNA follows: TGTGCCAGCAGTTCCGGGGATTGGAGTGAAAAACTGTTTTTT. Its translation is CASSSGDWSEKLFF.

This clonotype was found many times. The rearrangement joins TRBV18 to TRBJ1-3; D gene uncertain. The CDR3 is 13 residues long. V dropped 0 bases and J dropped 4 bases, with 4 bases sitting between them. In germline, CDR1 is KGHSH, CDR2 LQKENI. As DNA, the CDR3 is TGTGCCAGCTCACCACCTATGGGAAACACCATATATTTT. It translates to CASSPPMGNTIYF.

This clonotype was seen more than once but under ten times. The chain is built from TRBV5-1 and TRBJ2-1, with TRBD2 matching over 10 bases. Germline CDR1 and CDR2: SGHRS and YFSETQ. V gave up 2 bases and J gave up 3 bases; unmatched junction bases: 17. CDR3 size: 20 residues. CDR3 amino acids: CASSFPGLADTPFGYNEQFF. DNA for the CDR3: TGCGCCAGCAGCTTCCCCGGACTAGCGGACACCCCGTTCGGCTACAATGAGCAGTTCTTC.

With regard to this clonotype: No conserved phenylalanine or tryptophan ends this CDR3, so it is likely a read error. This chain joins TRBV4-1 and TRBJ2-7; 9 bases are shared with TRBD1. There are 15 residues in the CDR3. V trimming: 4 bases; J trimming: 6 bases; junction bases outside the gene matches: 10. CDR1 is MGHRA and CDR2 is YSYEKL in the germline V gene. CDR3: CASSPTQGASVEQYL. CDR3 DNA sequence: TGCGCCAGCAGCCCCACACAGGGGGCGTCGGTCGAGCAGTACCTC.

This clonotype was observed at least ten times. The CDR3 here is CASSEVTSGKETQYF. CDR3 bases: TGTGCCAGCAGTGAAGTGACTAGCGGGAAAGAGACCCAGTACTTC. The chain employs TRBV6-1 and TRBJ2-5, with 11 bases matching TRBD2. Germline V gene data show CDR1 as MNHNS and CDR2 as SASEGT. The trim removed 1 base at V and 3 bases at J, leaving 1 base unmatched. The CDR3 totals 15 residues.

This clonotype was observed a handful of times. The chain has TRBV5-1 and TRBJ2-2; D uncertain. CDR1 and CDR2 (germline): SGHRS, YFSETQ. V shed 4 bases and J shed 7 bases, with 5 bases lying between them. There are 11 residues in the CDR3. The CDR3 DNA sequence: TGCGCCAGCAGCCTAAACGGGGAGCTGTTTTTT. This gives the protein CASSLNGELFF.

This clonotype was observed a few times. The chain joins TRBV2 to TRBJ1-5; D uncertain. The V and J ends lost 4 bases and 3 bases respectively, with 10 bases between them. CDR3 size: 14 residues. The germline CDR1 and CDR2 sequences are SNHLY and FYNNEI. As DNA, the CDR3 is TGTGCCAGCAGTGGCCAGAACTCCAATCAGCCCCAGCATTTT. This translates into CASSGQNSNQPQHF. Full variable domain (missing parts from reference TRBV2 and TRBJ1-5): EPEVTQTPSHQVTQMGQEVILRCVPISNHLYFYWYRQILGQKVEFLVSFYNNEISEKSEIFDDQFSVERPDGSNFTLKIRSTKLEDSAMYFCASSGQNSNQPQHFGDGTRLSIL.

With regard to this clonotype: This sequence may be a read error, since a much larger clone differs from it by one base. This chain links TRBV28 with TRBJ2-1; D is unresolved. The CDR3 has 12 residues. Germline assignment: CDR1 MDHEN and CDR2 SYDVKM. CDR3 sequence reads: CASRLTRNERFF. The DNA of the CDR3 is TGTGCCAGCAGACTTACCAGGAATGAGCGGTTCTTC.

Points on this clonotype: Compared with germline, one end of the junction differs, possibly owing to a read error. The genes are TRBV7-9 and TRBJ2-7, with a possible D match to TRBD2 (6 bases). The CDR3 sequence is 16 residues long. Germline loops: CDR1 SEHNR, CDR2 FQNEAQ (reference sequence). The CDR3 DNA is TGCGCCAGCAGCTTCGGAGAGCAGGAGGGGACCTACGAGCAGTACTTC. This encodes CASSFGEQEGTYEQYF.